This TCR beta chain was found in a study of graft-versus-host responses after intestinal transplantation. The overall study: Each of the recipients got a multivisceral, liver-intestinal, or isolated intestinal transplant. Whole-study results and caveats: Association was observed between peak circulating GvH clone levels and early post-transplant HvG declines.

Concerning this clone itself: Its antigen remains unknown.

Assay: immunoSEQ multiplex PCR; the TCRdb copy retains only in-frame clones and omits some. This sample has some 130,000 clones, with just under 95% found just once. This CDR3 is 14 amino acids long. The germline gives CDR1 LGHNA, CDR2 YNFKEQ. V lost 4 bases, J lost 1 base, and 10 bases lay in between. This receptor was obtained from a human donor who received an intestinal transplant. V gene TRBV4-2 combines with J gene TRBJ1-1; D gene ambiguous. Sequences were derived from unstimulated CD4+ T cells sorted from spleen or lymph node cells, sampled before intestinal transplant. The CDR3 DNA reads as TGTGCCAGCAGCCTCCACGGGGAGAACACTGAAGCTTTCTTT. Translated, it gives CASSLHGENTEAFF.